The 4 T cell receptor beta chains below come from one sample, sequenced in a study of blood T cell repertoires in COVID-19. Assay: immunoSEQ multiplex PCR; the TCRdb copy retains only in-frame clones and omits some. The sample records about 200,000 clones, over 70% being singletons. The sample consisted of peripheral blood. Receptor source: a woman in her 70s with acute or convalescent COVID-19.

The CDR3 sequence: CASSPRRLLAGEEQYF. For the CDR3, the DNA is TGTGCCAGCTCACCAAGGCGGTTACTAGCTGGGGAGGAGCAGTACTTC. V is TRBV18 and J is TRBJ2-7; maybe TRBD2 (6 bases). From germline, CDR1 is KGHSH and CDR2 LQKENI. Trimming took 2 bases from V and 7 from J, leaving 21 bases between them. CDR3 size: 16 residues.

J is TRBJ2-5 and V is TRBV6-2 or TRBV6-3; the D gene is possibly TRBD1 (7 bases). Trimming took 5 bases from V and 5 from J, leaving 21 bases between them. CDR3 length: 16 amino acids. The germline gives CDR1 MNHEY, CDR2 SVGEGT. This CDR3 is CASSDPGGSGGETQYF. The CDR3 DNA is TGTGCCAGCAGTGATCCAGGGGGGAGTGGAGGGGAGACCCAGTACTTC.

The chain is built from TRBV10-3 and TRBJ2-7; D is perhaps TRBD1 (8 bases). Deletions cut 2 bases from V and 6 bases from J, with 20 bases between. This CDR3 has 16 residues. Germline CDR1 ENHRY, CDR2 SYGVKD. The CDR3, as DNA: TGTGCCATCAGTGAGCCCGAGACAGGGGAGGGTGGCGAGCAGTACTTC. Translation gives CAISEPETGEGGEQYF.

The V call is TRBV4-3, the J call TRBJ1-1; D is unclear. V was shortened by 1 base and J by 5 bases, with 11 bases between the two germline ends. Germline CDR1 LGHNA, CDR2 YSLEER. The CDR3 is 14 residues long. The CDR3 nucleotides read TGCGCCAGCAGCCAAGCCCTTCGGGTTACTGAAGCTTTCTTT. Protein sequence: CASSQALRVTEAFF.